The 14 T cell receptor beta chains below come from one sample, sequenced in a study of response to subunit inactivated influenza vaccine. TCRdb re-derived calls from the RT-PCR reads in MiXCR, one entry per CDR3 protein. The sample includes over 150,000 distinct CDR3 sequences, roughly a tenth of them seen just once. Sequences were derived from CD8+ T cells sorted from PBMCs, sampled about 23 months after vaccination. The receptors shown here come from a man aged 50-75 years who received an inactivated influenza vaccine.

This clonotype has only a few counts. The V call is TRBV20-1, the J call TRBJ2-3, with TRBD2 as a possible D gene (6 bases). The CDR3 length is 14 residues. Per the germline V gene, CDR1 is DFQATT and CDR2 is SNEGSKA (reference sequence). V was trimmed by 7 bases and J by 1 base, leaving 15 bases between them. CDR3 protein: CSVQGRRGTDTQYF. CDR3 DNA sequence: TGCAGTGTGCAGGGTCGGAGGGGCACAGATACGCAGTATTTT.

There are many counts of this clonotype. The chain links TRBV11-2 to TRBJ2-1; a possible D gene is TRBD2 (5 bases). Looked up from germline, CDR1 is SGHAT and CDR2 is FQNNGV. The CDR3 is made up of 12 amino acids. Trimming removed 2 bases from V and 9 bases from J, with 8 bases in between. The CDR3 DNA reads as TGTGCCAGCAGCTTAAGGGAGACTGAGCAGTTCTTC. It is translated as CASSLRETEQFF.

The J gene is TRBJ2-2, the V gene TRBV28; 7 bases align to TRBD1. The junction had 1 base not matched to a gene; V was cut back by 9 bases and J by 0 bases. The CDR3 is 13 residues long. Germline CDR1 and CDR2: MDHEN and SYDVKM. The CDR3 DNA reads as TGTGCCAGTGACAGGGCGAACACCGGGGAGCTGTTTTTT. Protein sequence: CASDRANTGELFF.

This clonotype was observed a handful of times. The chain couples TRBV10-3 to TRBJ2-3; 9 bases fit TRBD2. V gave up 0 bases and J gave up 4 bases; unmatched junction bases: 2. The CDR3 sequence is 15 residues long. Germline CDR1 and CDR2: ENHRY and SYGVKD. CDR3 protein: CAISESGGGADTQYF. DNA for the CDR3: TGTGCCATCAGTGAGTCCGGCGGGGGGGCAGATACGCAGTATTTT.

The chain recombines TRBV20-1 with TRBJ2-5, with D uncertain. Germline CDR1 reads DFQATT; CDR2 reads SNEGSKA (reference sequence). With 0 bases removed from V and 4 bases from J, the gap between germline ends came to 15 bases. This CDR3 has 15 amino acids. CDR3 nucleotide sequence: TGCAGTGCTAGAGATCTGGCTAGAGCCCCAGAGACCCAGTACTTC. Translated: CSARDLARAPETQYF.

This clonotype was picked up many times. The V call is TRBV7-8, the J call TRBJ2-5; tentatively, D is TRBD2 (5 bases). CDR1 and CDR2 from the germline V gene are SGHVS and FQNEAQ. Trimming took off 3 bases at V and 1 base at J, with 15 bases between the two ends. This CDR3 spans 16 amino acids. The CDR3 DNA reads TGTGCCAGCAGCTTGCTGGCAGGACTCCCCCAAGAGACCCAGTACTTC. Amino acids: CASSLLAGLPQETQYF.

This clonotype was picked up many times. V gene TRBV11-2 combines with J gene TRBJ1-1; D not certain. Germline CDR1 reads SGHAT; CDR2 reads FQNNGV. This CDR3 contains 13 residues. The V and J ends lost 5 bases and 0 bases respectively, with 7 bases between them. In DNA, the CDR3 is TGTGCCAGCAGCCGGACGGTGAACACTGAAGCTTTCTTT. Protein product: CASSRTVNTEAFF.

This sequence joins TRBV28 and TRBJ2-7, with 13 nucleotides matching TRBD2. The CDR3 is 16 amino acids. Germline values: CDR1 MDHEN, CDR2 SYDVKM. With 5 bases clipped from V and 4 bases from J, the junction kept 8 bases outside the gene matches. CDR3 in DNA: TGTGCCAGCAGTCCAGGACTAGCGGGGGCTAAATACGAGCAGTACTTC. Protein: CASSPGLAGAKYEQYF.

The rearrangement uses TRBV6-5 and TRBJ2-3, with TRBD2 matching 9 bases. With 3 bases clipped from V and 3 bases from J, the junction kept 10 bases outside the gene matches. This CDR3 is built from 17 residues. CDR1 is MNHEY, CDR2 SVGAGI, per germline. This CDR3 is CASSYLLLAGSTDTQYF. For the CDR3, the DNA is TGTGCCAGCAGTTATTTGCTCCTAGCGGGGAGTACAGATACGCAGTATTTT.

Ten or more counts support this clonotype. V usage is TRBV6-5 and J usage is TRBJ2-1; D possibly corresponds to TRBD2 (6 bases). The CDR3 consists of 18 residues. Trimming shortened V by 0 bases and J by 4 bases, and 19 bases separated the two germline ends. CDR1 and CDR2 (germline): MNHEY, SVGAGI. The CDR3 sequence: CASSYSISGTGYYNEQFF. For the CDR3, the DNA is TGTGCCAGCAGTTACTCGATCTCCGGGACTGGCTATTACAATGAGCAGTTCTTC.

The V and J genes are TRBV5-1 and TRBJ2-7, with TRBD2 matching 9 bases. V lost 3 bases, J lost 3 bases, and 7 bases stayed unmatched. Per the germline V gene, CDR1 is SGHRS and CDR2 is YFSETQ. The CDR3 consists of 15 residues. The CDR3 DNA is TGCGCCAGCAGCTCAACCGGACTAGCGAGCTACGAGCAGTACTTC. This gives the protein CASSSTGLASYEQYF.

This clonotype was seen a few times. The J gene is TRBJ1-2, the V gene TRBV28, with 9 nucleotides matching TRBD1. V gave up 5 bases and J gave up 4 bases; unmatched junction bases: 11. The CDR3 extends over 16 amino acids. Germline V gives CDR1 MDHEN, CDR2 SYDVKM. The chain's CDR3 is CASSTVPGQGFYGYTF. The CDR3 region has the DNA TGTGCCAGCAGTACGGTCCCGGGACAGGGATTCTATGGCTACACCTTC.

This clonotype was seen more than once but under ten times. CDR3 nucleotide sequence: TGCGCCAGCAGCCAAGCTCCAGCGGAGATCACAGATACGCAGTATTTT. Protein: CASSQAPAEITDTQYF. The chain combines TRBV4-3 with TRBJ2-3; maybe TRBD2 (5 bases). The CDR3 covers 16 residues. From germline, CDR1 is LGHNA and CDR2 YSLEER. Deletions cut 1 base from V and 2 bases from J, with 13 bases between.

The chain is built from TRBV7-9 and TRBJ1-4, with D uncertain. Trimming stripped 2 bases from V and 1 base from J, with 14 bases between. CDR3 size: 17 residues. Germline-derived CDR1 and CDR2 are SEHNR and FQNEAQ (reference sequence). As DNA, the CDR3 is TGTGCCAGCAGCTTATTAAGGGTAGAGGGAACTAATGAAAAACTGTTTTTT. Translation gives CASSLLRVEGTNEKLFF.